The 30 T cell receptor beta chains below come from one sample, sequenced in a study of a mutant IDH1 vaccine in newly diagnosed glioma. Regarding time point: week 23, last vaccination. Alongside topical imiquimod, each dose of vaccine comprised 300 ug of mutant IDH1 20-mer peptide. Clones were read by immunoSEQ multiplex PCR, and TCRdb kept only the in-frame ones, dropping some. The profile shows roughly 52,000 clones, over 70% of them singletons. These receptors' antigens are unknown. The specimen was PBMCs, collected from a glioma patient whose treatment included an IDH1 peptide vaccine. The receptors stem from a man aged 40-50 years with glioma.

This chain connects TRBV5-1 to TRBJ1-4; maybe TRBD1 (6 bases). From germline, CDR1 is SGHRS and CDR2 YFSETQ. The CDR3 loop spans 15 amino acids. Trimming took off 4 bases at V and 5 bases at J, with 15 bases between the two ends. The CDR3 spells CASSPEGGMNEKLFF. In nucleotides, the CDR3 is TGCGCCAGCAGCCCCGAGGGGGGTATGAATGAAAAACTGTTTTTT. Using reference TRBV5-1 and TRBJ1-4 for the parts outside the CDR3, the full variable domain is KAGVTQTPRYLIKTRGQQVTLSCSPISGHRSVSWYQQTPGQGLQFLFEYFSETQRNKGNFPGRFSGRQFSNSRSEMNVSTLELGDSALYLCASSPEGGMNEKLFFGSGTQLSVL.

V gene TRBV2 combines with J gene TRBJ1-4; D ambiguous. V was trimmed by 7 bases and J by 7 bases, leaving 16 bases between them. Per the germline V gene, CDR1 is SNHLY and CDR2 is FYNNEI. This CDR3 region has 14 residues. The CDR3 coding sequence is TGTGCCAGCAAAGAGGGATACCTGGCTGAAAAACTGTTTTTT. It encodes CASKEGYLAEKLFF.

The chain recombines TRBV5-6 with TRBJ1-2; D gene uncertain. The CDR3 spans 12 residues. V lost 4 bases to trimming and J lost 4 bases, with 8 bases between them. Germline CDR1 and CDR2: SGHDT and YYEEEE. The CDR3 DNA reads as TGTGCCAGCAGCGCAAATGCCTATGGCTACACCTTC. It codes for CASSANAYGYTF.

V gene TRBV5-1 combines with J gene TRBJ2-7; TRBD1 agrees at 8 bases. In germline, CDR1 is SGHRS, CDR2 YFSETQ. Unmatched junction bases numbered 5, after V lost 6 bases and J lost 0 bases. The CDR3 spans 14 residues. The CDR3 region is CASKGQASSYEQYF. Here the CDR3 DNA reads TGCGCCAGCAAGGGACAGGCTAGCTCCTACGAGCAGTACTTC.

The chain links TRBV4-2 to TRBJ2-2, with TRBD2 identical over 9 bases. Trimming at V came to 4 bases and at J to 0 bases, leaving 9 bases not matched to a gene. Looked up from germline, CDR1 is LGHNA and CDR2 is YNFKEQ. The CDR3 consists of 18 residues. In DNA, the CDR3 is TGTGCCAGCAGCCTCCGCGGCGGGGGGGCCTCGAACACCGGGGAGCTGTTTTTT. Translating it yields CASSLRGGGASNTGELFF.

This clone was observed a single time. The V and J genes are TRBV27 and TRBJ1-5; no clear D gene. V dropped 6 bases and J dropped 7 bases, with 10 bases sitting between them. This CDR3 has 12 residues. Per the germline V gene, CDR1 is MNHEY and CDR2 is SMNVEV (reference sequence). Written as DNA, the CDR3 is TGTGCCAGCAGCCCAGTAGGACAGCCCCAGCATTTT. This codes for CASSPVGQPQHF.

The chain uses TRBV19 and TRBJ1-1; D not certain. V shed 7 bases and J shed 0 bases, with 15 bases lying between them. This CDR3 is 15 amino acids long. Per germline, CDR1 LNHDA and CDR2 SQIVND (reference sequence). CDR3 in amino acids: CASTGPPGVNTEAFF. The DNA for the CDR3 is TGTGCCAGTACCGGACCCCCCGGGGTGAACACTGAAGCTTTCTTT.

CDR3 loop: CASSSEGQGANIKENQPQHF. CDR3 DNA: TGCGCCAGCAGCTCGGAGGGACAGGGCGCTAATATTAAAGAGAATCAGCCCCAGCATTTT. The chain employs TRBV5-1 and TRBJ1-5; 9 bases match TRBD1. CDR1 is SGHRS, CDR2 YFSETQ, per germline. The CDR3 runs to 20 residues. Germline trimming cut 3 bases from V and 4 bases from J; bases unmatched to any gene: 20. Supplemented by reference TRBV5-1 and TRBJ1-5, the full variable domain reads KAGVTQTPRYLIKTRGQQVTLSCSPISGHRSVSWYQQTPGQGLQFLFEYFSETQRNKGNFPGRFSGRQFSNSRSEMNVSTLELGDSALYLCASSSEGQGANIKENQPQHFGDGTRLSIL.

The rearrangement joins TRBV2 to TRBJ2-7, with D maybe TRBD1 (5 bases). The CDR3 length is 15 residues. V lost 4 bases to trimming and J lost 6 bases, with 19 bases between them. Germline V gene sequence: CDR1 SNHLY, CDR2 FYNNEI. The CDR3 bases are TGTGCCAGCAGTGGCGAAATTAGAAGGGGCCTCGAGCAGTACTTC. Its protein is CASSGEIRRGLEQYF.

The rearrangement joins TRBV7-9 to TRBJ2-3, with no clear D. Germline V gives CDR1 SEHNR, CDR2 FQNEAQ (reference sequence). This CDR3 is built from 12 residues. Trimming stripped 5 bases from V and 2 bases from J, with 5 bases between. The CDR3: CASSTYTDTQYF. The CDR3, as DNA: TGTGCCAGCAGCACGTACACAGATACGCAGTATTTT. The whole variable domain, remainder taken from reference TRBV7-9 and TRBJ2-3, is DTGVSQNPRHKITKRGQNVTFRCDPISEHNRLYWYRQTLGQGPEFLTYFQNEAQLEKSRLLSDRFSAERPKGSFSTLEIQRTEQGDSAMYLCASSTYTDTQYFGPGTRLTVL.

The rearrangement joins TRBV10-3 to TRBJ1-5; 9 nucleotides align to TRBD1. The CDR3 has 16 amino acids. With V trimmed by 6 bases and J by 6 bases, 12 bases remained unmatched. CDR1 and CDR2 (germline): ENHRY, SYGVKD. CDR3: CAISKQGTGSPQPQHF. In DNA form, the CDR3 reads TGTGCCATCAGCAAGCAGGGGACAGGGAGCCCTCAGCCCCAGCATTTT.

The rearrangement uses TRBV27 and TRBJ2-6; the D is unclear. CDR1 and CDR2 from the germline V gene are MNHEY and SMNVEV (reference sequence). The CDR3 sequence is 15 residues long. V gave up 2 bases and J gave up 1 base, with 6 bases separating them. The CDR3 reads CASSLTSSGANVLTF. CDR3 DNA: TGTGCCAGCAGTTTAACCAGTTCTGGGGCCAACGTCCTGACTTTC.

V is TRBV5-1 and J is TRBJ2-3; perhaps TRBD2 as D (5 bases). Germline CDR1 and CDR2: SGHRS and YFSETQ. The CDR3 contains 15 residues. V shed 0 bases and J shed 1 base, with 9 bases lying between them. The CDR3: CASSLGVSGTDTQYF. In nucleotides, the CDR3 is TGCGCCAGCAGCTTGGGAGTTAGCGGCACAGATACGCAGTATTTT.

The genes are TRBV7-9 and TRBJ2-7; 9 nucleotides agree with TRBD1. The ends lost 5 bases at V and 3 bases at J; junction bases unmatched: 5. The germline CDR1 and CDR2 sequences are SEHNR and FQNEAQ (reference sequence). The CDR3 has 14 amino acids. The CDR3 DNA is TGTGCCAGCAGCCTGGGACAGGGTTACTACGAGCAGTACTTC. Its protein is CASSLGQGYYEQYF.

In its sample, this clone was seen a few times. The chain carries TRBV5-1 and TRBJ1-5, with unresolved D. Trimming left V 6 bases short and J 1 base short, with 14 bases between. CDR3 size: 15 residues. Germline CDR1 reads SGHRS; CDR2 reads YFSETQ. CDR3 sequence reads: CASKVGESSNQPQHF. CDR3 nucleotides: TGCGCCAGCAAGGTCGGGGAATCGAGCAATCAGCCCCAGCATTTT.

This clone was seen more than once but under ten times. The chain carries TRBV13 and TRBJ2-1; no reliable D call. Germline CDR1 is PRHDT and CDR2 is FYEKMQ (reference sequence). Trimming stripped 6 bases from V and 2 bases from J, with 8 bases between. The CDR3 spans 13 residues. CDR3 protein: CASRPTPYNEQFF. The CDR3 DNA is TGTGCCAGCAGACCGACGCCCTACAATGAGCAGTTCTTC.

The rearrangement links TRBV19 to TRBJ1-6; D ambiguous. CDR3 size: 14 residues. Germline CDR1 LNHDA, CDR2 SQIVND (reference sequence). Trimming removed 1 base at V and 10 bases at J, with 11 bases between. CDR3 sequence (DNA): TGTGCCAGTAGTATAGTTGGACTGGGGTCACCCCTCCACTTT. Protein: CASSIVGLGSPLHF. The full variable domain, in which reference TRBV19 and TRBJ1-6 provide the parts outside the CDR3, is DGGITQSPKYLFRKEGQNVTLSCEQNLNHDAMYWYRQDPGQGLRLIYYSQIVNDFQKGDIAEGYSVSREKKESFPLTVTSAQKNPTAFYLCASSIVGLGSPLHFGNGTRLTVT.

This clone was seen just once. This chain links TRBV5-6 with TRBJ2-7; no definite D call. V shed 4 bases and J shed 0 bases, with 8 bases lying between them. CDR1 SGHDT and CDR2 YYEEEE come from the germline V gene. There are 13 residues in the CDR3. The chain's CDR3 is CASSPTNSYEQYF. DNA of the CDR3: TGTGCCAGCAGCCCCACAAACTCCTACGAGCAGTACTTC.

This clone was detected only once. The chain uses TRBV5-4 and TRBJ2-7; D unresolved. Germline CDR1 SGHNT, CDR2 YYREEE (reference sequence). Trimming pared 0 bases from V and 0 bases from J, leaving 10 bases between. The CDR3 spans 15 residues. CDR3 residues: CASSLGPPDSYEQYF. Written as DNA, the CDR3 is TGTGCCAGCAGCTTGGGTCCGCCAGACTCCTACGAGCAGTACTTC.

This chain links TRBV27 with TRBJ1-6; 10 bases are a match to TRBD1. V shed 5 bases, J shed 11 bases, and the junction held 6 bases outside the gene matches. Germline CDR1 is MNHEY and CDR2 is SMNVEV (reference sequence). This CDR3 region has 14 residues. The CDR3 DNA follows: TGTGCCAGCAGTCCAGGACAGGGGGTTCCACCCCTCCACTTT. This sequence encodes CASSPGQGVPPLHF.

V and J are TRBV6-6 and TRBJ1-4; 10 bases map to TRBD1. Germline CDR1 reads MNHNY; CDR2 reads SVGAGI (reference sequence). The CDR3 has 13 residues. Unmatched junction bases numbered 4, after V lost 10 bases and J lost 5 bases. The CDR3 DNA is TGTGCCATCTGGGGACAGGGGAATGAAAAACTGTTTTTT. This gives the protein CAIWGQGNEKLFF.

V usage is TRBV7-9 and J usage is TRBJ1-3; D remains unclear. The CDR3 contains 12 residues. CDR1 SEHNR and CDR2 FQNEAQ come from the germline V gene (reference sequence). V was shortened by 5 bases and J by 4 bases, with 6 bases between the two germline ends. CDR3 region: CASSQYGNTIYF. CDR3 coding DNA: TGTGCCAGCAGCCAGTACGGAAACACCATATATTTT. The full variable domain, completed using reference TRBV7-9 and TRBJ1-3, is DTGVSQNPRHKITKRGQNVTFRCDPISEHNRLYWYRQTLGQGPEFLTYFQNEAQLEKSRLLSDRFSAERPKGSFSTLEIQRTEQGDSAMYLCASSQYGNTIYFGEGSWLTVV.

This chain connects TRBV5-1 to TRBJ2-3; 7 bases align to TRBD1. The CDR3 has 14 residues. Germline loops: CDR1 SGHRS, CDR2 YFSETQ. J gave up 2 bases and V 3 bases, and 3 bases lay outside the gene matches. The CDR3 is CASSSGTDTDTQYF. The CDR3 coding sequence is TGCGCCAGCAGCTCAGGGACAGACACAGATACGCAGTATTTT.

This clone appeared a single time. This chain joins TRBV9 and TRBJ2-3, with TRBD2 identical over 9 bases. The V gene's germline CDR1 is SGDLS and CDR2 YYNGEE. The CDR3 consists of 15 residues. V gave up 1 base and J gave up 4 bases; unmatched junction bases: 4. The CDR3 is CASSVTGTSSDTQYF. The DNA for the CDR3 is TGTGCCAGCAGCGTAACCGGGACTAGCTCAGATACGCAGTATTTT.

CDR3 sequence reads: CASRMGQQFEAFF. DNA of the CDR3: TGTGCCAGCAGAATGGGACAGCAGTTTGAAGCTTTCTTT. This rearrangement joins TRBV6-5 to TRBJ1-1, with 7 nucleotides matching TRBD1. Losses at the gene ends were 6 bases for V and 7 bases for J; bases not matched to a gene: 8. This CDR3 is built from 13 residues. Germline V gene data show CDR1 as MNHEY and CDR2 as SVGAGI.

The J gene is TRBJ2-1, the V gene TRBV6-6; tentative D call: TRBD2 (6 bases). CDR1 MNHNY and CDR2 SVGAGI come from the germline V gene (reference sequence). This CDR3 contains 12 residues. Deletions cut 8 bases from V and 9 bases from J, with 14 bases between. CDR3 bases: TGTGCCAGCGTGGGCGGGGTTGCTGAGCAGTTCTTC. Translation: CASVGGVAEQFF.

CDR3 in amino acids: CASDRGGDISRHTEAFF. CDR3 DNA sequence: TGTGCCAGCGACCGGGGGGGGGACATCTCACGGCACACTGAAGCTTTCTTT. This rearrangement joins TRBV5-5 to TRBJ1-1, with D tentatively TRBD1 (6 bases). V was trimmed by 7 bases and J by 3 bases, leaving 25 bases between them. Per the germline V gene, CDR1 is SGHKS and CDR2 is YYEKEE (reference sequence). CDR3 length: 17 amino acids. Supplemented by reference TRBV5-5 and TRBJ1-1, the full variable domain reads DAGVTQSPTHLIKTRGQQVTLRCSPISGHKSVSWYQQVLGQGPQFIFQYYEKEERGRGNFPDRFSARQFPNYSSELNVNALLLGDSALYLCASDRGGDISRHTEAFFGQGTRLTVV.

V usage is TRBV4-1 and J usage is TRBJ2-3; D gene uncertain. V lost 2 bases to trimming and J lost 5 bases, with 8 bases between them. The CDR3 is 13 amino acids. CDR1 and CDR2 from the germline V gene are MGHRA and YSYEKL. In DNA, the CDR3 is TGCGCCAGCAGCCAAAATATTGGAGATACGCAGTATTTT. This sequence encodes CASSQNIGDTQYF.

This CDR3 is CASSSDRNTEAFF. CDR3 in DNA: TGTGCCAGCAGCTCGGACAGGAACACTGAAGCTTTCTTT. V and J are TRBV7-3 and TRBJ1-1; maybe TRBD1 (6 bases). The CDR3 consists of 13 residues. CDR1 and CDR2 (germline): SGHTA, FQGTGA. Trimming pared 4 bases from V and 1 base from J, leaving 7 bases between.

J is TRBJ1-3 and V is TRBV7-9; no reliable D call. The CDR3 is made up of 15 amino acids. CDR1 and CDR2 (germline): SEHNR, FQNEAQ (reference sequence). Trimming stripped 1 base from V and 2 bases from J, with 9 bases between. The CDR3 sequence is CASSLETSAGNTIYF. DNA of the CDR3: TGTGCCAGCAGCTTAGAGACGTCGGCTGGAAACACCATATATTTT.